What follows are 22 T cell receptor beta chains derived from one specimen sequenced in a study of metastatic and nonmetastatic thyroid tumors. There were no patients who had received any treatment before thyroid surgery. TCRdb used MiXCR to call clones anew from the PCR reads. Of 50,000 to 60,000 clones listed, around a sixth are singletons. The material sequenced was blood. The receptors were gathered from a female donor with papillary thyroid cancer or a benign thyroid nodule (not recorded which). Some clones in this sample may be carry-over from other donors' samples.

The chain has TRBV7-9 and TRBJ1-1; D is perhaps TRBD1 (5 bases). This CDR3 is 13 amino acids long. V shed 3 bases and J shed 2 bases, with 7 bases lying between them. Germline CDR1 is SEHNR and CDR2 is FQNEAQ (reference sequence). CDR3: CASSFGGNTEAFF. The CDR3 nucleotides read TGTGCCAGCAGCTTTGGGGGAAACACTGAAGCTTTCTTT. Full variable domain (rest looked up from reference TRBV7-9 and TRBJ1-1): DTGVSQNPRHKITKRGQNVTFRCDPISEHNRLYWYRQTLGQGPEFLTYFQNEAQLEKSRLLSDRFSAERPKGSFSTLEIQRTEQGDSAMYLCASSFGGNTEAFFGQGTRLTVV.

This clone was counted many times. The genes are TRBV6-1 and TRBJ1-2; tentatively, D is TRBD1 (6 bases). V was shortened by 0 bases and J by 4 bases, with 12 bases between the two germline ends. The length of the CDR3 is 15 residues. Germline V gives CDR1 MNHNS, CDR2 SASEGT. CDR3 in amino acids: CASSEAQGGGYGYTF. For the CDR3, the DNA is TGTGCCAGCAGTGAAGCGCAGGGAGGGGGCTATGGCTACACCTTC.

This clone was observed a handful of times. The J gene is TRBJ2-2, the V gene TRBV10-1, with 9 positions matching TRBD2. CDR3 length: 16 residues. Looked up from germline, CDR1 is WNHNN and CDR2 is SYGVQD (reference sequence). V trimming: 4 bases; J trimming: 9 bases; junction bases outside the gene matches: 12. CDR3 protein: CASSGLAVEVTRELFF. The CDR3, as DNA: TGCGCCAGCAGTGGACTAGCGGTAGAGGTTACCCGGGAGCTGTTTTTT.

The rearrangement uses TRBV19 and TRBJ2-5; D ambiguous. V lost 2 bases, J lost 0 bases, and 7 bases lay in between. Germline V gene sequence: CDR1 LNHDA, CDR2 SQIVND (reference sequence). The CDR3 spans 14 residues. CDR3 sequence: CASSIPHYQETQYF. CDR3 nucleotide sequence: TGTGCCAGTAGTATACCCCACTACCAAGAGACCCAGTACTTC.

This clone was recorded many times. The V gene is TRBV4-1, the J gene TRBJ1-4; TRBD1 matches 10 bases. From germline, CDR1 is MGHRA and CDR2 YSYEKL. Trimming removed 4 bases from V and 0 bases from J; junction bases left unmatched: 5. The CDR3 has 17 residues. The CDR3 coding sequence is TGCGCCAGCAGCCCTCGGACAGGGGGGACAACTAATGAAAAACTGTTTTTT. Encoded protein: CASSPRTGGTTNEKLFF.

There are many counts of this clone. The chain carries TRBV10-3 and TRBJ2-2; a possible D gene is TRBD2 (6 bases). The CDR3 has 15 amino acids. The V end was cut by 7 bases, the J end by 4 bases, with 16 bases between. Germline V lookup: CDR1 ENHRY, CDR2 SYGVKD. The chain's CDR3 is CAIMDLGGSTGELFF. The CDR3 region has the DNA TGTGCCATCATGGACTTGGGGGGTTCCACCGGGGAGCTGTTTTTT.

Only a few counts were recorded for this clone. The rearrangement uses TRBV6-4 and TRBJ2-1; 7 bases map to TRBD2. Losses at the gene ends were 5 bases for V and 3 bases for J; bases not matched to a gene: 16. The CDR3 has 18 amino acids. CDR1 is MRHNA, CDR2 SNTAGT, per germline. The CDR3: CASSTDLQAGINYNEQFF. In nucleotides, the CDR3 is TGTGCCAGCAGTACTGACCTGCAAGCGGGAATAAACTACAATGAGCAGTTCTTC.

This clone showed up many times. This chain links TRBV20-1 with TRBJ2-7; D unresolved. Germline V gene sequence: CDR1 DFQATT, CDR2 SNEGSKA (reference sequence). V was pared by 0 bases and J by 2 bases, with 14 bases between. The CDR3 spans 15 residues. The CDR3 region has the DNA TGCAGTGCTAGAGATGGCAGCGCCACCACCTACGAGCAGTACTTC. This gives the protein CSARDGSATTYEQYF.

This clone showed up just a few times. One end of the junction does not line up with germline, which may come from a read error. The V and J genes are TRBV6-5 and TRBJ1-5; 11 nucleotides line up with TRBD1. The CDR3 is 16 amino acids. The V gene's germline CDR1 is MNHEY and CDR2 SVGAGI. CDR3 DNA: TGTGCCAGCAGTTACTCCGGGACAGGGGGACGGCAGCCCCATCATTTT. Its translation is CASSYSGTGGRQPHHF.

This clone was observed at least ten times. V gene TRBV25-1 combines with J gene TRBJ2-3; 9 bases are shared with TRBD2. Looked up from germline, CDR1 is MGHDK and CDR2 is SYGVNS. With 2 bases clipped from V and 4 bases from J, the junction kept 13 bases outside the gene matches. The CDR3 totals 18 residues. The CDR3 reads CASSEPHRAGGGSDTQYF. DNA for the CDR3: TGTGCCAGCAGTGAACCACACCGAGCGGGAGGAGGCTCAGATACGCAGTATTTT.

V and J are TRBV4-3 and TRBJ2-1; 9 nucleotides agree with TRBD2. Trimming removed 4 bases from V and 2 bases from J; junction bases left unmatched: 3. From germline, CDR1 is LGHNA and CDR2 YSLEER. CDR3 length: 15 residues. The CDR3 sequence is CASSPLAGTYNEQFF. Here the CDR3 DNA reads TGCGCCAGCAGCCCACTAGCGGGTACCTACAATGAGCAGTTCTTC.

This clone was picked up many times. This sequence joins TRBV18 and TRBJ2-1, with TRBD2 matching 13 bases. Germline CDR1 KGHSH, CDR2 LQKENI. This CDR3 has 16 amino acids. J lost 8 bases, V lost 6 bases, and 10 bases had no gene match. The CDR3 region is CASSPFTSGRADEQFF. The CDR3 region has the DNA TGTGCCAGCTCGCCGTTTACTAGCGGGAGGGCCGATGAGCAGTTCTTC.

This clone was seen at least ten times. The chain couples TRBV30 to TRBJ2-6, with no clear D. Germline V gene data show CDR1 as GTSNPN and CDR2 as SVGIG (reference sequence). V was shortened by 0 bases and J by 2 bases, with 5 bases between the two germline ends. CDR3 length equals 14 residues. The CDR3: CAWSVGAGANVLTF. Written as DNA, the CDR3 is TGTGCCTGGAGTGTGGGTGCTGGGGCCAACGTCCTGACTTTC.

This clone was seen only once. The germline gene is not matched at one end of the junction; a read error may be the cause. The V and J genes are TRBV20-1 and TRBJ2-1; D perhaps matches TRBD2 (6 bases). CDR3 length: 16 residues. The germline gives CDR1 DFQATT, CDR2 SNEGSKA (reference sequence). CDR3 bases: TGCAGTGCTAGAACCAGCGGCCGGGAGACCTACAGTGAGCAGTTCTTC. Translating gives CSARTSGRETYSEQFF.

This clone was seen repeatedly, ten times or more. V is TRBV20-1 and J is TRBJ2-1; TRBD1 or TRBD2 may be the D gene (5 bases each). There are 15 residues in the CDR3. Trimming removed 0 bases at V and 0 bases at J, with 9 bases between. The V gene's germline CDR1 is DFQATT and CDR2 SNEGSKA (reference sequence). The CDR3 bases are TGCAGTGCTAGAGAGGGGGAGAGCTCCTACAATGAGCAGTTCTTC. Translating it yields CSAREGESSYNEQFF.

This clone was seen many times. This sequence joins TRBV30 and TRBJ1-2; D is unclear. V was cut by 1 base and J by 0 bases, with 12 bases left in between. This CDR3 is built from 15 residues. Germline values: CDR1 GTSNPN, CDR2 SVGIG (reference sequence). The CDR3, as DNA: TGTGCCTGGAGTGCCCCGGGGAGATCTAACTATGGCTACACCTTC. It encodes CAWSAPGRSNYGYTF. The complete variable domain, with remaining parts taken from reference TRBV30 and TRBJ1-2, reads SQTIHQWPATLVQPVGSPLSLECTVEGTSNPNLYWYRQAAGRGLQLLFYSVGIGQISSEVPQNLSASRPQDRQFILSSKKLLLSDSGFYLCAWSAPGRSNYGYTFGSGTRLTVV.

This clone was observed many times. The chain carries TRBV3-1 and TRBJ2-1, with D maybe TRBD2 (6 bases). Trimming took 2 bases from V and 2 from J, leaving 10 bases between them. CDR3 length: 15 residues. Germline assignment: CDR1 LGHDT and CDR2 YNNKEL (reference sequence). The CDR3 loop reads CASSQRGKTYNEQFF. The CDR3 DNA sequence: TGTGCCAGCAGCCAACGGGGGAAAACCTACAATGAGCAGTTCTTC.

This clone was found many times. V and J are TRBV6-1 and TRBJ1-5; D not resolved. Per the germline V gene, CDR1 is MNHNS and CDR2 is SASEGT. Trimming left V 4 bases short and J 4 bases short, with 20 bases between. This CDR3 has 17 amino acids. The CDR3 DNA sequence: TGTGCCAGCAGTGCTCCTGTGGGCGAGATTACAAATCAGCCCCAGCATTTT. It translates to CASSAPVGEITNQPQHF.

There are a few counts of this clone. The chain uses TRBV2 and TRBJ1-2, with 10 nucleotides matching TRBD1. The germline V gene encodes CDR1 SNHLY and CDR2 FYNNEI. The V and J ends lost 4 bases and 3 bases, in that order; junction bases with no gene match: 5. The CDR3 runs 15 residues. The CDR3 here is CASSGQGAGYYGYTF. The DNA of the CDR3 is TGTGCCAGCAGTGGACAGGGGGCTGGGTACTATGGCTACACCTTC.

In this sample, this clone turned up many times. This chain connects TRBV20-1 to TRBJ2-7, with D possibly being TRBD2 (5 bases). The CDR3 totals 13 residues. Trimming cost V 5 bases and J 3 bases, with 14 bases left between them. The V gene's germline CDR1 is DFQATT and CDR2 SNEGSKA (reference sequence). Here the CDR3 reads CSALTDLSYEQYF. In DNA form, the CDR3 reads TGCAGTGCTCTGACGGACTTGAGCTACGAGCAGTACTTC.

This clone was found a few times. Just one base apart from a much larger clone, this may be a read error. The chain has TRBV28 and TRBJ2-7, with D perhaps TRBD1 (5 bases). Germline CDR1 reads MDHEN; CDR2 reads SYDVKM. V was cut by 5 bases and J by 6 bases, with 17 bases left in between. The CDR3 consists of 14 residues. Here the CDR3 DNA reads TGTGCCAGCAGTATAAACAGGTGCCGTCGCGAGCAGTACTTC. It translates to CASSINRCRREQYF.

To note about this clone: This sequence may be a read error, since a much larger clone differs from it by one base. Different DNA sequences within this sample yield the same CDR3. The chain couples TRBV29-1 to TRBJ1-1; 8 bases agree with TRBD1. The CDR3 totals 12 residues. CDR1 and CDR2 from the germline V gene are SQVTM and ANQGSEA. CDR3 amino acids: CSVEATGGEAFF. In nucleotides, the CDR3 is TGTAGCGTTGAAGCTACAGGGGGTGAAGCTTTCTTT.